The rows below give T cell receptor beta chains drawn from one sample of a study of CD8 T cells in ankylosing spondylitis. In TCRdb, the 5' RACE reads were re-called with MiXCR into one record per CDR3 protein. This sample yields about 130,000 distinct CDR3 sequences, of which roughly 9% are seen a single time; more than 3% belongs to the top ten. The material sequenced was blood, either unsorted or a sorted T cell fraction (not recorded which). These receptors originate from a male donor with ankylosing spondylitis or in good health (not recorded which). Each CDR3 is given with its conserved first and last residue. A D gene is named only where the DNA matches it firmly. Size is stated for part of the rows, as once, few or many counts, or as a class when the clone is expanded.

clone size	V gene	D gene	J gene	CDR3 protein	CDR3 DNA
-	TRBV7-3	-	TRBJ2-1	CASSSNAAGEQFF	TGTGCCAGCAGCTCCAATGCGGCCGGTGAGCAGTTCTTC
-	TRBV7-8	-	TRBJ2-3	CASSPKGTPPSTDTQYF	TGTGCCAGCAGCCCAAAAGGGACACCTCCTAGCACAGATACGCAGTATTTT
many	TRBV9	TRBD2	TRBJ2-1	CASSEKLAGVFNEQFF	TGTGCCAGCAGCGAGAAACTAGCGGGAGTGTTCAATGAGCAGTTCTTC
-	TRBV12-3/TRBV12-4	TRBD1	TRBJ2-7	CACSFFRTTGGISYEQYF	TGTGCCTGCAGTTTTTTTAGGACTACAGGGGGCATCTCCTACGAGCAGTACTTC
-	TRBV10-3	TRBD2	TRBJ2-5	CAIRGSGGQETQYF	TGTGCCATCAGGGGTAGCGGGGGCCAAGAGACCCAGTACTTC
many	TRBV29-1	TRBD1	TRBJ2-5	CSVEPRGQGGETQYF	TGCAGCGTTGAACCCCGAGGACAGGGAGGAGAGACCCAGTACTTC
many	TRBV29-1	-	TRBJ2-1	CSASGPSSYNEQFF	TGCAGCGCCTCGGGACCAAGCTCCTACAATGAGCAGTTCTTC
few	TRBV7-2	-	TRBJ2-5	CASSLGGPETQYF	TGTGCCAGCAGCCTGGGGGGGCCAGAGACCCAGTACTTC
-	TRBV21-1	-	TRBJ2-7	CASSRARVGYEQYF	TGTGCCAGCTCCAGGGCCAGGGTTGGTTACGAGCAGTACTTC
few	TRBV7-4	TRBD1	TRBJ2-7	CASSSTTGGYNEQYF	TGTGCCAGCAGCTCCACGACAGGGGGCTATAACGAGCAGTACTTC
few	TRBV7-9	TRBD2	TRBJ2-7	CASTRTSASYEQYF	TGTGCCAGCACCAGGACTAGCGCCTCCTACGAGCAGTACTTC
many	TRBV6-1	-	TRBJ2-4	CASSIPSGTAIQYF	TGTGCCAGCAGTATTCCCTCGGGGACGGCCATTCAGTACTTC
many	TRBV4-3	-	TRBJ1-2	CASSQGLGNYGYTF	TGCGCCAGCAGCCAAGGTCTAGGGAACTATGGCTACACCTTC
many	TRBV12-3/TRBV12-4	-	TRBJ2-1	CASSPTHNEQFF	TGTGCCAGCAGTCCCACCCACAATGAGCAGTTCTTC
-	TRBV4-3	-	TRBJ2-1	CASSHQLGVPSSYNEQFF	TGCGCCAGCAGCCACCAGTTGGGGGTTCCAAGCTCCTACAATGAGCAGTTCTTC
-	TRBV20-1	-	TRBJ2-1	CSASGIKTANEQFF	TGCAGTGCTAGCGGGATTAAGACTGCGAATGAGCAGTTCTTC